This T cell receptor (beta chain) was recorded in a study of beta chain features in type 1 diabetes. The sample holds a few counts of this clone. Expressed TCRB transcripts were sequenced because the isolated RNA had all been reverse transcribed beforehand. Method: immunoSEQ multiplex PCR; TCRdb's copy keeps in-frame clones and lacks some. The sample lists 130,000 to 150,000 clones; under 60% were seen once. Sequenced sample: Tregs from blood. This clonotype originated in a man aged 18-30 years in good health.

Here the CDR3 reads CASSYSYLDKQFF. The CDR3 coding sequence is TGTGCCAGCAGTTACTCGTATTTGGACAAGCAGTTCTTC. The rearrangement links TRBV6-6 to TRBJ2-1; D might be TRBD1 (5 bases). This CDR3 region has 13 residues. Trimming took 0 bases from V and 11 from J, leaving 11 bases between them. Germline-derived CDR1 and CDR2 are MNHNY and SVGAGI (reference sequence).